This TCR beta chain derives from a study of blood T cell repertoires in COVID-19. The V end was cut by 1 base, the J end by 1 base, with 5 bases between. Looked up from germline, CDR1 is SGHTA and CDR2 is FQGNSA. There are 13 residues in the CDR3. Using immunoSEQ multiplex PCR, the repertoire was profiled, and TCRdb retains in-frame clones only, with some absent. The table has approximately 170,000 clones, 70% to 90% seen once; the top ten hold approximately 8%. Sequencing used peripheral blood. The clonotype was recovered from a woman aged 80 or over with COVID-19, enrolled during active disease. The chain joins TRBV7-2 to TRBJ2-7; no reliable D call. The CDR3: CASSLDISYEQYF. The DNA for the CDR3 is TGTGCCAGCAGCTTAGACATTTCCTACGAGCAGTACTTC.